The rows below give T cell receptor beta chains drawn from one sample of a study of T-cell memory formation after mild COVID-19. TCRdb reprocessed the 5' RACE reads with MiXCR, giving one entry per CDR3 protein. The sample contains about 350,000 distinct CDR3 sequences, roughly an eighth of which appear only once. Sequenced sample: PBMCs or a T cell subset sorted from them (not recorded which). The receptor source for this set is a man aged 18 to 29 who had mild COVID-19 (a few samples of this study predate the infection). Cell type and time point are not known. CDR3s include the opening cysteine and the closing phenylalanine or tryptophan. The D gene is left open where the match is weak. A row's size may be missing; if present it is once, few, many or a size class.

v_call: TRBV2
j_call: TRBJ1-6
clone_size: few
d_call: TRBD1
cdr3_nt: TGTGCCAGCAGTCTACGGACAGGGGGTGGACCCCTCCACTTT
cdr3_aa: CASSLRTGGGPLHF

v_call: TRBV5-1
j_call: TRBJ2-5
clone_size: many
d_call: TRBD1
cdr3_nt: TGTGCCAGCAGCCTGGGACAGGGGTACCAAGAGACCCAGTACTTC
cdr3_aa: CASSLGQGYQETQYF

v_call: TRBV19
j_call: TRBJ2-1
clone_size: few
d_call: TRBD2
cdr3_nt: TGTGCCAGTAGTGGCGGGGGGCCTAGAAGGAATGAGCAGTTCTTC
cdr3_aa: CASSGGGPRRNEQFF

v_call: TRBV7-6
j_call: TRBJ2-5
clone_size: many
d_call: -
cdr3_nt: TGTGCCAGCACGGTGAGGCAAGAGACCCAGTACTTC
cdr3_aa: CASTVRQETQYF

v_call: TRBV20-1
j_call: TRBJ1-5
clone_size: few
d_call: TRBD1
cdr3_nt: TGCAGTGCTAGAGGGGGGACAGGGGGCCTGGGCTCCCATCAGCCCCAGCATTTT
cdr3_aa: CSARGGTGGLGSHQPQHF

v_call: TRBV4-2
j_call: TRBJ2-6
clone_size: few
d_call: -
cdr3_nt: TGTGCCAGCAGCCAGGGGGAAGTGAGCTCTGGGGCCAACGTCCTGACTTTC
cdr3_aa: CASSQGEVSSGANVLTF

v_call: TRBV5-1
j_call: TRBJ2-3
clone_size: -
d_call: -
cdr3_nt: TGCGCCAGCAGCGACGAATCGGGGGGCCGTACGCAGTATTTT
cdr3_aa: CASSDESGGRTQYF

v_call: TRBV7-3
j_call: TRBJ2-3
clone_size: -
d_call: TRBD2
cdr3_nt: TGTGCCAGCAGCCGAAGAGCGGGGGGGAGGGCAGATACGCAGTATTTT
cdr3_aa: CASSRRAGGRADTQYF

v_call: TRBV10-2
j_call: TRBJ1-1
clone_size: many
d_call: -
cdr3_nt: TGCGCCAGCAGCGGAAACAGGGATAGGGCAACTCCAGCTTTCTTT
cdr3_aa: CASSGNRDRATPAFF

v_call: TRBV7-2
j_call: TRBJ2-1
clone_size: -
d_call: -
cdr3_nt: TGTGCCAGCAGCTTAAGACAGTATGAGCAGTTCTTC
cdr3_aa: CASSLRQYEQFF

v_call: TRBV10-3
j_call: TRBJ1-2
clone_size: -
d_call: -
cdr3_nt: TGTGCCATCAGTGGCCGGGGTAGCGATGGCTACACCTTC
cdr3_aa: CAISGRGSDGYTF

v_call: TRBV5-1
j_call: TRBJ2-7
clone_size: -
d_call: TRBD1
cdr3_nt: TGCGCCAGCAGCTTGGGACAGGGGGCATACGACGAGCAGTACTTC
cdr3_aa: CASSLGQGAYDEQYF

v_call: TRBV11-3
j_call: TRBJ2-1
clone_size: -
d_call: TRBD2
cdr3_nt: TGTGCCAGCAGCCCCCTAAGGGGAGGGTTAGACAATGAGCAGTTCTTC
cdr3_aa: CASSPLRGGLDNEQFF

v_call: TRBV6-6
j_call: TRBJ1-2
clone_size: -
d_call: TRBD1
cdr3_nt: TGTGCCAGCACCTCAGGGGGACAGGCCCTATATGGCTACACCTTC
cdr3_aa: CASTSGGQALYGYTF

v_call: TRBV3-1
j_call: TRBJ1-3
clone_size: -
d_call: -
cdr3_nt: TGTGCCAGCAGCCCCCGGGCCTCTGGAAACACCATATATTTT
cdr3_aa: CASSPRASGNTIYF

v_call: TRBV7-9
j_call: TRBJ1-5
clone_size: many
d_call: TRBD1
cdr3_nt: TGTGCCAGCAGCTCCACAGGGGGCGGTCAGCCCCAGCATTTT
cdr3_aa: CASSSTGGGQPQHF

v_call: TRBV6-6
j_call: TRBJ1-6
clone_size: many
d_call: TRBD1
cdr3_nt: TGTGCCAGCAGTCAAGACAGGGGAATCAATTCACCCCTCCACTTT
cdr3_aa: CASSQDRGINSPLHF

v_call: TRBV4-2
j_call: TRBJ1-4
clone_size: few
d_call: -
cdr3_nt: TGTGCCAGCAGTCGGCAGTTGGATGAAAAACTGTTTTTT
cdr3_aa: CASSRQLDEKLFF

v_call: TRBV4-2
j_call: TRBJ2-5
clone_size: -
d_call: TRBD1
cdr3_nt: TGTGCCAGCAGCCAAGTAGACAGGGGGCGTCGGGAGACCCAGTACTTC
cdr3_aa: CASSQVDRGRRETQYF

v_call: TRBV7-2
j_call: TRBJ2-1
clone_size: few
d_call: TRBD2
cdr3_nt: TGTGCCAGCAGCTTAGGGAAGCGGGGGAGAACCTGCTTC
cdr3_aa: CASSLGKRGRTCF

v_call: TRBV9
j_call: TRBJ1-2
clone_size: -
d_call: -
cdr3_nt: TGTGCCAGCAGCGGACCCGGGACGGCGGCTAACTATGGCTACACCTTC
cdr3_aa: CASSGPGTAANYGYTF

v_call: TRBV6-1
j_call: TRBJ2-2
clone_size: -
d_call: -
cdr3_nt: TGTGCCAGCAGTTCCGACACCTACGGGGAGCTGTTTTTT
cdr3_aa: CASSSDTYGELFF

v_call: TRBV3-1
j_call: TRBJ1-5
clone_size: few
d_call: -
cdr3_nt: TGTGCCAGCAGCCCTAGCGGGGTCCAGCCCCAGCATTTT
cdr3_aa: CASSPSGVQPQHF

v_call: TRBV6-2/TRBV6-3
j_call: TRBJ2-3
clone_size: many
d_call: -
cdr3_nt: TGTGCCAGCAGTTACTCTGGCGGGCGCACAGATACGCAGTATTTT
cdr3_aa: CASSYSGGRTDTQYF

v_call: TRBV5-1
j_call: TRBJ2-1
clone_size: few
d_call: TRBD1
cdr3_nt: TGCGCCAGCAGCTTTGAACCCGGGACAGGGGTTGGCAATGAGCAGTTCTTC
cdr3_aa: CASSFEPGTGVGNEQFF

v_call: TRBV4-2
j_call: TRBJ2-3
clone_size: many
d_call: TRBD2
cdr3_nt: TGTGCCAGCAGCCCCGCGACTAGCGGGGGGGCAGATACGCAGTATTTT
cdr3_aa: CASSPATSGGADTQYF

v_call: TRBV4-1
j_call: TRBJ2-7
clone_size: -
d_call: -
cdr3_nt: TGCGCCAGCAGCCAAGAGGGGACCGACGGAATCGAGCAGTACTTC
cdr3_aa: CASSQEGTDGIEQYF

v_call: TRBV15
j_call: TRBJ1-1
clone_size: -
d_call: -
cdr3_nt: TGTGCCACCAGCAGAGATGTGGCGGTTGAAGCTTTCTTT
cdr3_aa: CATSRDVAVEAFF

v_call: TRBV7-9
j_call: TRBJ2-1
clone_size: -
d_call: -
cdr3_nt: TGTGCCAGCAGCTTCAACGGGGTCGACAATGAGCAGTTCTTC
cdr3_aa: CASSFNGVDNEQFF

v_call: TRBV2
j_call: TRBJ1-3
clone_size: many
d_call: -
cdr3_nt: TGTGCCAGCAGGCGCCGACAGTTCTCTGGAAACACCATATATTTT
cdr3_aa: CASRRRQFSGNTIYF

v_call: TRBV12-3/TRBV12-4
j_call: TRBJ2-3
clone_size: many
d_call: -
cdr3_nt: TGTGCCAGCAGTTTTCCCACAGATACGCAGTATTTT
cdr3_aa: CASSFPTDTQYF

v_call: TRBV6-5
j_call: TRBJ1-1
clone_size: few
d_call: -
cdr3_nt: TGTGCCAGCAGTTACTTAAGCCCCACCTCCACTGAAGCTTTCTTT
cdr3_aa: CASSYLSPTSTEAFF

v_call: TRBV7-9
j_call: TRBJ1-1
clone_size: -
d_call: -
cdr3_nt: TGTGCCAGCAGCACCGACCCCCAGACGGACACTGAAGCTTTCTTT
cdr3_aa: CASSTDPQTDTEAFF

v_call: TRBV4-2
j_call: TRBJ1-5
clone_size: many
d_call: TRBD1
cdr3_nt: TGTGCCAGCAGCCAAGAGACAGGGGATGGCAATCAGCCCCAGCATTTT
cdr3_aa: CASSQETGDGNQPQHF

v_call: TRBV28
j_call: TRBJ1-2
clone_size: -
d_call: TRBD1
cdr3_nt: TGTGCCAGCAGTTTTCTTCACAGGGGAAGTGGCTACACCTTC
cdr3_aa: CASSFLHRGSGYTF

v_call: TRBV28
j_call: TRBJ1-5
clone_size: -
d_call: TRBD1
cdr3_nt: TGTGCCAGCAGCTCCTCGTGGGACAGGGGGCGAATTGGCAATCAGCCCCAGCATTTT
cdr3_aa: CASSSSWDRGRIGNQPQHF

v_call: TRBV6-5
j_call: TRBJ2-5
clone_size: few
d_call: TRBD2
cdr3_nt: TGTGCCAGCAGTTGGACTAGCGGGGGTGAGACCCAGTACTTC
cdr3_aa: CASSWTSGGETQYF

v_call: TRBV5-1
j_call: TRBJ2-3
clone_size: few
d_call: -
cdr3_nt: TGCGCCAGCAGCTTCAGGGTTGGCCCAGATACGCAGTATTTT
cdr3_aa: CASSFRVGPDTQYF

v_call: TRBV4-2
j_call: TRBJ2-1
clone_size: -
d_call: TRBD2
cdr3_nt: TGTGCCAGCAGGGACCTATTTGGAAGCGGGGGGGCCAGTGAGCAGTTCTTC
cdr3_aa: CASRDLFGSGGASEQFF

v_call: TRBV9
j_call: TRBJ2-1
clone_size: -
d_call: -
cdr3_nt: TGTGCCAGCAATGGTGGGTACAATGAGCAGTTCTTC
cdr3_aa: CASNGGYNEQFF

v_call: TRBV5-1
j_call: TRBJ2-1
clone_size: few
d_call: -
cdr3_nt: TGCGCCAGCAGCTTGGTGGGCGGGTTCGAGCAGTTCTTC
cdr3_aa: CASSLVGGFEQFF

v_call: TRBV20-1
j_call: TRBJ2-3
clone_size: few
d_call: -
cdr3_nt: TGCAGTGCTTACAGGGTGGGTTCCACAGATACGCAGTATTTT
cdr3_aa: CSAYRVGSTDTQYF

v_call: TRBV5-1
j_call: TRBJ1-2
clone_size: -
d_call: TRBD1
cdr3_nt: TGCGCCAGCAGCATTGGGACAGGGGATTACTATGGCTACACCTTC
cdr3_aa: CASSIGTGDYYGYTF

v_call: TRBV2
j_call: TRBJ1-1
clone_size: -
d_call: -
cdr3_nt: TGTGCCAGCACGACCGGGGGCAGGGGCACTGAAGCTTTCTTT
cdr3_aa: CASTTGGRGTEAFF

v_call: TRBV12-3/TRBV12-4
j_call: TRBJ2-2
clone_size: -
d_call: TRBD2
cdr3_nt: TGTGCCAGCAGTCGCACTAGCGGGAACACCGGGGAGCTGTTTTTT
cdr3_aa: CASSRTSGNTGELFF

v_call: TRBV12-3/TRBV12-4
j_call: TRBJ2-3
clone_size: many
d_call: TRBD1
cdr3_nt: TGTGCCAGCAGTTCGGGGACAGGGGGCTCTCAGCGCACAGATACGCAGTATTTT
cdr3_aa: CASSSGTGGSQRTDTQYF

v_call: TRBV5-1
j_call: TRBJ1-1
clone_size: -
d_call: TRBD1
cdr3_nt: TGCGCCAGCAGCTTGACGGATAGATTGGACAGGAGACGAAACACTGAAGCTTTCTTT
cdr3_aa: CASSLTDRLDRRRNTEAFF

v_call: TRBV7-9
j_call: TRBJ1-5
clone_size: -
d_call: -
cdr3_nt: TGTGCCAGCAGCCTAACCGGGACTCCAAATCAGCCCCAGCATTTT
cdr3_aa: CASSLTGTPNQPQHF

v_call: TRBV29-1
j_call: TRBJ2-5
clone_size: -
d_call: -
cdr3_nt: TGCAGCGTGAGACAGTGGGCCCAAGAGACCCAGTACTTC
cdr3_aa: CSVRQWAQETQYF

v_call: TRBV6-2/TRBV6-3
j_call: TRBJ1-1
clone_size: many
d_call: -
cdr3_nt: TGTGCCAGCAGTTACCCATTTGCGGCCTCTGGGACCATGAACACTGAAGCTTTCTTT
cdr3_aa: CASSYPFAASGTMNTEAFF

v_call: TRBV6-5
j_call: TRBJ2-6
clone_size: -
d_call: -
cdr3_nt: TGTGCCAGCAGTTCGCCTTGGAGGGCTGGGGCCAACGTCCTGACTTTC
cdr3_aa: CASSSPWRAGANVLTF

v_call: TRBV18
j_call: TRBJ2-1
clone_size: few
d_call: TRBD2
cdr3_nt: TGTGCCAGCTCACCACCGTCGGGGGGACCTGAGCAGTTCTTC
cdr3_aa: CASSPPSGGPEQFF

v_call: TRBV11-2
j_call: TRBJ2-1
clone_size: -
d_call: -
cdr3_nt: TGTGCCAGCAGCTACCGGTCACGGGAGCAGTTCTTC
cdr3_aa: CASSYRSREQFF

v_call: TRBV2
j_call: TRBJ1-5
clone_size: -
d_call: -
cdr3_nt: TGTGCCAGCAGTGCGGACAGATTCAATCAGCCCCAGCATTTT
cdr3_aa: CASSADRFNQPQHF

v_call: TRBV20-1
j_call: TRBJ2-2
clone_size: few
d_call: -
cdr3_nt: TGCAGTGTTCGCCGGGACGGACAGAACACCGGGGAGCTGTTTTTT
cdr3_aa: CSVRRDGQNTGELFF

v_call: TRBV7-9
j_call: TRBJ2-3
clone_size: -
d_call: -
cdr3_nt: TGTGCCAGCAGCCAGGACTCCCCCGCCCATACGCAGTATTTT
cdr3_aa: CASSQDSPAHTQYF